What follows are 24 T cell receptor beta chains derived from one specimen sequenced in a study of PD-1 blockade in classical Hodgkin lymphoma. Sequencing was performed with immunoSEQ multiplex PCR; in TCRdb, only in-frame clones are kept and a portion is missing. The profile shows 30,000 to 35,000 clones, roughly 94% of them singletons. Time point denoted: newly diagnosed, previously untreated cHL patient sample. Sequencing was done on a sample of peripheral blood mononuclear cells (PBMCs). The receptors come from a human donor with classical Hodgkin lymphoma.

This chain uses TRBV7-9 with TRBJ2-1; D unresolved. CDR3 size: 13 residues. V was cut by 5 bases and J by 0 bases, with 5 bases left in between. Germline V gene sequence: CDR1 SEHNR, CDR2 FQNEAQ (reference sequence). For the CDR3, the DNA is TGTGCCAGCAGCCGGAGCTCCTACAATGAGCAGTTCTTC. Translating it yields CASSRSSYNEQFF.

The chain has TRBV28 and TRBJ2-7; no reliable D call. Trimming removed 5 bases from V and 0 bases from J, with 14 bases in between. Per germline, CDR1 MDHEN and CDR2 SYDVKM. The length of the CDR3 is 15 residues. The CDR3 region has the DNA TGTGCCAGCAGTCAGAGGACCTATTACTCCTACGAGCAGTACTTC. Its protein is CASSQRTYYSYEQYF.

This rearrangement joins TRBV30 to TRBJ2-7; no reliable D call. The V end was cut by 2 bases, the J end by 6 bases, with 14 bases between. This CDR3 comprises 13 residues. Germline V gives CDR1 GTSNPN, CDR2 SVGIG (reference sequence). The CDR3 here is CAWSRRPLSEQYF. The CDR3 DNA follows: TGTGCCTGGAGTCGTCGGCCCCTAAGCGAGCAGTACTTC.

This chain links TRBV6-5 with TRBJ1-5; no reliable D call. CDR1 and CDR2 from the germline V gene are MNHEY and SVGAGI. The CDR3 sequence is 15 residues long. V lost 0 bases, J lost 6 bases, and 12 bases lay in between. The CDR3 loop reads CASSYSGVVGQPQHF. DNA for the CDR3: TGTGCCAGCAGTTACTCCGGGGTCGTCGGTCAGCCCCAGCATTTT.

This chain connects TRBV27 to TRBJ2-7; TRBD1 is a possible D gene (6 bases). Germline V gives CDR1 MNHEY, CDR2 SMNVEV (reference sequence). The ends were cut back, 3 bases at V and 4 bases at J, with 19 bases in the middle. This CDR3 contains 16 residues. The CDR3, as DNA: TGTGCCAGCAGTTTCCAGGGGCAGGGAGTCAGATACGAGCAGTACTTC. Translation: CASSFQGQGVRYEQYF.

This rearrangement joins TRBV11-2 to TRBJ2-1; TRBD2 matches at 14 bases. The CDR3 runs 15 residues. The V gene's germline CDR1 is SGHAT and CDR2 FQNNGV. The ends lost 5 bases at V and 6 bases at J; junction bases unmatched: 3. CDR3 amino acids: CASSAGTSGSNEQFF. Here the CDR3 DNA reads TGTGCCAGCAGCGCCGGGACTAGCGGGAGCAATGAGCAGTTCTTC.

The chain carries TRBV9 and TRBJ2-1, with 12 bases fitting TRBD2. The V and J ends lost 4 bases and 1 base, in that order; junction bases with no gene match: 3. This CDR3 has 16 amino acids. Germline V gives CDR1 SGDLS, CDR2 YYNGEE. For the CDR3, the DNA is TGTGCCAGCAGCTCCCTAGCGGGAGGGTCCTACAATGAGCAGTTCTTC. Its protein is CASSSLAGGSYNEQFF. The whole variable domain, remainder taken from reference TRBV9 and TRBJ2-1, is DSGVTQTPKHLITATGQRVTLRCSPRSGDLSVYWYQQSLDQGLQFLIQYYNGEERAKGNILERFSAQQFPDLHSELNLSSLELGDSALYFCASSSLAGGSYNEQFFGPGTRLTVL.

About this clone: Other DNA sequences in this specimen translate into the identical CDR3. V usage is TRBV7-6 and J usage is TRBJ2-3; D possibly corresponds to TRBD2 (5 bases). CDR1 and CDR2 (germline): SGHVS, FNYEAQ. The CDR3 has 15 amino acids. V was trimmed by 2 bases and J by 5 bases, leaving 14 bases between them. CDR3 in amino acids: CASSLSSGAGDTQYF. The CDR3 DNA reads TGTGCCAGCAGCTTATCTTCGGGTGCGGGAGATACGCAGTATTTT. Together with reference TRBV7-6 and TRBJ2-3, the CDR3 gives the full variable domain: GAGVSQSPRYKVTKRGQDVALRCDPISGHVSLYWYRQALGQGPEFLTYFNYEAQQDKSGLPNDRFSAERPEGSISTLTIQRTEQRDSAMYRCASSLSSGAGDTQYFGPGTRLTVL.

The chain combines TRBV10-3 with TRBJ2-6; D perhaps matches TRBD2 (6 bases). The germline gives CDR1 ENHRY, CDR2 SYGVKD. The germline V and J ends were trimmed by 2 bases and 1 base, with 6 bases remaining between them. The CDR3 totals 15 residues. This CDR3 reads CAISEGGSGANVLTF. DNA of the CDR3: TGTGCCATCAGTGAGGGAGGGTCTGGGGCCAACGTCCTGACTTTC.

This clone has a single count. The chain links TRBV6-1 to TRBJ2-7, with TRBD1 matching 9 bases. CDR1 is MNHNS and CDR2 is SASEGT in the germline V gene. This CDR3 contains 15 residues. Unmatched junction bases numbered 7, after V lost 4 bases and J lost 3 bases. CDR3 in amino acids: CASSVRTGDLYEQYF. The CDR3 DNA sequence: TGTGCCAGCAGTGTTCGGACAGGGGACCTCTACGAGCAGTACTTC.

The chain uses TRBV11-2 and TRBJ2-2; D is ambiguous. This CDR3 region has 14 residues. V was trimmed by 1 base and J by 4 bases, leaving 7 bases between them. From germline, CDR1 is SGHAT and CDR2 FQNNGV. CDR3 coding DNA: TGTGCCAGCAGCTTAGTAGGCAGCACCGGGGAGCTGTTTTTT. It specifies CASSLVGSTGELFF.

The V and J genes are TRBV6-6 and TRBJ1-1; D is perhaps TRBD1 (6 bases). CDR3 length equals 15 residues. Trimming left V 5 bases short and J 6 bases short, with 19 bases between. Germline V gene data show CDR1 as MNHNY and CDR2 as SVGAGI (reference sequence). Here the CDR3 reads CASSTTKGGSSEAFF. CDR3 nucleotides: TGTGCCAGCAGTACGACCAAAGGGGGGTCGTCTGAAGCTTTCTTT.

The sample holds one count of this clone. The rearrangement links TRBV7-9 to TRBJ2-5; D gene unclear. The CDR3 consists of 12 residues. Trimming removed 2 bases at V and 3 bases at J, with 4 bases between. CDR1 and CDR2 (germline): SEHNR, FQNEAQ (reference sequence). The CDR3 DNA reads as TGTGCCAGCAGCTTAATAAAAGAGACCCAGTACTTC. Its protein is CASSLIKETQYF.

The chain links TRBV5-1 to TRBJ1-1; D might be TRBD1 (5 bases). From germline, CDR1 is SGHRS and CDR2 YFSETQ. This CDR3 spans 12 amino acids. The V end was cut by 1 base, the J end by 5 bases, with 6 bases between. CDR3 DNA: TGCGCCAGCAGCTTGAAGGGGACTGAAGCTTTCTTT. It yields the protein CASSLKGTEAFF.

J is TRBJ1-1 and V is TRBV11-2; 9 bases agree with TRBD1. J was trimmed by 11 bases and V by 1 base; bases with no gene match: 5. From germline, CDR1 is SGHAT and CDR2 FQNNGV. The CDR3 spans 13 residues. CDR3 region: CASSLVKDRGAFF. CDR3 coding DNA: TGTGCCAGCAGCTTAGTAAAGGACAGGGGCGCTTTCTTT.

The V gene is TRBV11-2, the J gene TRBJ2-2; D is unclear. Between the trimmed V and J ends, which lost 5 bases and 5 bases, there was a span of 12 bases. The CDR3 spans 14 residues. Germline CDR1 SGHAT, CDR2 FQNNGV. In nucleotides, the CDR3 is TGTGCCAGCAGCCCCCCGGACCTTACCGGGGAGCTGTTTTTT. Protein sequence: CASSPPDLTGELFF.

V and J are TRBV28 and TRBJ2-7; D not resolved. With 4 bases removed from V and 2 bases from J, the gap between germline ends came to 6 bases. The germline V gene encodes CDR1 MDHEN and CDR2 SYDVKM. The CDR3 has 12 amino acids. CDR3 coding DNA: TGTGCCAGCAGTTCCGCCCCCTACGAGCAGTACTTC. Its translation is CASSSAPYEQYF.

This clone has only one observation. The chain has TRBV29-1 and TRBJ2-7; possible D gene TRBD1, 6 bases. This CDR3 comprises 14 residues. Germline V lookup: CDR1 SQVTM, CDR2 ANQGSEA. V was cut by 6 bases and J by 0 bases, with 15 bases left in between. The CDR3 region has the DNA TGCAGCGTGCTAACAGGGTTGAGCTCCTACGAGCAGTACTTC. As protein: CSVLTGLSSYEQYF.

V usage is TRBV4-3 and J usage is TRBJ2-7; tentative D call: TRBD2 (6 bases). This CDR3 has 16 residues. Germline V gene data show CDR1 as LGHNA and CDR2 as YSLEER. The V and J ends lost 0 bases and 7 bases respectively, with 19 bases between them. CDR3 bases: TGCGCCAGCAGCCAAGATATGTGGTCGCTAGCGTATGAGCAGTACTTC. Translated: CASSQDMWSLAYEQYF.

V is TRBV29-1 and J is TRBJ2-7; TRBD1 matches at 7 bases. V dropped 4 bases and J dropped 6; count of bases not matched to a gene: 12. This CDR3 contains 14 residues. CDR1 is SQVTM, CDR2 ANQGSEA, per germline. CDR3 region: CSVGRLGGKGEQYF. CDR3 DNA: TGCAGCGTTGGAAGGCTAGGGGGCAAGGGCGAGCAGTACTTC.

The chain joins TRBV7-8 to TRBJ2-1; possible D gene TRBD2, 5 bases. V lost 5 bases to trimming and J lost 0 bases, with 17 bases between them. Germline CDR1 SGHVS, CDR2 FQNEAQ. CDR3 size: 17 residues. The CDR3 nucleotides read TGTGCCAGCAGCGGTAGAAGACTAACCGTCTCCTACAATGAGCAGTTCTTC. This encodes CASSGRRLTVSYNEQFF.

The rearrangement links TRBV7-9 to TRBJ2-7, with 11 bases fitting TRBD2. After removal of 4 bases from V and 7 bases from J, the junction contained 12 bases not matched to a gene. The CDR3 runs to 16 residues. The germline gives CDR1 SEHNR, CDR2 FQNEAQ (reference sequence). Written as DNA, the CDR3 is TGTGCCAGCAGCTCCACGGGACTAGCGGTCGGGGGGGAGCAGTACTTC. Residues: CASSSTGLAVGGEQYF.

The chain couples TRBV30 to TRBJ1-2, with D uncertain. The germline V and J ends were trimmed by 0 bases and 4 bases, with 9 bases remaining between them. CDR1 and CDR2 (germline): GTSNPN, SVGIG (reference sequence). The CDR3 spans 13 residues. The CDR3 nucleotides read TGTGCCTGGAGTGTACAAGGGTTCTATGGCTACACCTTC. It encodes CAWSVQGFYGYTF.

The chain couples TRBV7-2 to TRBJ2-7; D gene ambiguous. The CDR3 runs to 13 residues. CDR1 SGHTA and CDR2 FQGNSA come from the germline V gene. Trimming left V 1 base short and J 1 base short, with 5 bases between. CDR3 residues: CASSLVRSYEQYF. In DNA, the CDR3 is TGTGCCAGCAGCTTAGTCAGGTCCTACGAGCAGTACTTC.